This TCR beta chain comes out of a study of identical twins. Study-level findings and limits: With abundant cord blood beta clonotypes, insertions were fewer; memory repertoires showed no such pattern. Invariant MAIT and iNKT cells could partly confound zero-insertion analyses.

From germline, CDR1 is SEHNR and CDR2 FQNEAQ (reference sequence). Trimming stripped 5 bases from V and 4 bases from J, with 16 bases between. This CDR3 has 15 amino acids. This clonotype was counted only a few times. Its target is unknown. TCRdb ran MiXCR on the 5' RACE reads and lists one entry per CDR3 protein. The repertoire holds 690,000 or so distinct CDR3 sequences, with 8.6% as singletons. These data were also filed under a second study, of yellow fever vaccine responses in identical twins.

Specimen: PBMCs. This sequence was found in a woman under 30 in good health. The V call is TRBV7-9, the J call TRBJ2-3, with D possibly matching TRBD1 (5 bases). CDR3 coding DNA: TGTGCCAGCAGCCCTCCTAACAGGCGCGCAGATACGCAGTATTTT. Translating gives CASSPPNRRADTQYF.